Listed here are 23 T cell receptor beta chains from one sample, sequenced in a study of OX40 agonist ivuxolimab in advanced cancers. Clones were sequenced by immunoSEQ multiplex PCR, and TCRdb holds only the in-frame ones, with some missing. This sample yields about 40,000 clones, of which approximately 88% are seen a single time; 20% to 30% belongs to the top ten. This material consisted of CD4+ or CD8+ T cells sorted from blood, taken in a trial of the OX40 agonist ivuxolimab. These receptor sequences come from an adult with an advanced solid tumor such as melanoma, head and neck, liver or kidney cancer.

The chain links TRBV14 to TRBJ2-3, with D unresolved. This CDR3 comprises 13 residues. Germline CDR1 SGHDN, CDR2 FVKESK. Trimming took 3 bases from V and 8 from J, leaving 12 bases between them. This CDR3 is CASSHESWGTQYF. The CDR3 region has the DNA TGTGCCAGCAGCCATGAAAGCTGGGGTACGCAGTATTTT.

The J gene is TRBJ2-3, the V gene TRBV6-1; TRBD2 matches at 8 bases. The length of the CDR3 is 15 residues. Germline CDR1 MNHNS, CDR2 SASEGT. V was clipped by 0 bases and J by 2 bases; unmatched bases: 1. The CDR3 here is CASSEASGDTDTQYF. The CDR3 DNA reads TGTGCCAGCAGTGAAGCTAGCGGGGACACAGATACGCAGTATTTT.

The chain is built from TRBV9 and TRBJ2-7; D is undetermined. Deletions cut 2 bases from V and 1 base from J, with 10 bases between. The V gene's germline CDR1 is SGDLS and CDR2 YYNGEE. The CDR3 spans 14 residues. The chain's CDR3 is CASSVAVGSYEQYF. The CDR3 DNA follows: TGTGCCAGCAGCGTGGCGGTCGGTTCCTACGAGCAGTACTTC. The variable domain in full, with the rest retrieved from reference TRBV9 and TRBJ2-7, is DSGVTQTPKHLITATGQRVTLRCSPRSGDLSVYWYQQSLDQGLQFLIQYYNGEERAKGNILERFSAQQFPDLHSELNLSSLELGDSALYFCASSVAVGSYEQYFGPGTRLTVT.

J is TRBJ2-3 and V is TRBV7-9, with D possibly being TRBD1 (5 bases). The CDR3 is made up of 16 amino acids. Trimming cost V 4 bases and J 3 bases, with 17 bases left between them. Germline V gene lookup returns CDR1 SEHNR and CDR2 FQNEAQ (reference sequence). CDR3 bases: TGTGCCAGCAGCTCGCAGGGCCCCGTTCAAACAGATACGCAGTATTTT. Translation: CASSSQGPVQTDTQYF.

This chain uses TRBV7-9 with TRBJ2-7; D is possibly TRBD1 or TRBD2 (5 bases each). The CDR3 has 16 amino acids. Germline values: CDR1 SEHNR, CDR2 FQNEAQ (reference sequence). V lost 0 bases, J lost 3 bases, and 15 bases lay in between. The CDR3 is CASSLAGPSLNYEQYF. The CDR3 region has the DNA TGTGCCAGCAGCTTAGCGGGACCTTCCCTAAACTACGAGCAGTACTTC.

This clone ranks as medium-sized (0.01 to 0.1%). The chain links TRBV5-1 to TRBJ2-3; 8 bases map to TRBD1. CDR1 is SGHRS and CDR2 is YFSETQ in the germline V gene. Trimming cost V 4 bases and J 0 bases; bases outside gene matches: 10. This CDR3 spans 17 amino acids. In DNA, the CDR3 is TGCGCCAGCAGCAGGGGGACAGGAACTTTCAGCACAGATACGCAGTATTTT. Its protein product is CASSRGTGTFSTDTQYF.

This clone was recorded only once. The V gene is TRBV28, the J gene TRBJ2-3; TRBD2 aligns across 10 bases. The CDR3 is 17 amino acids. CDR1 and CDR2 (germline): MDHEN, SYDVKM. Losses at the gene ends were 1 base for V and 3 bases for J; bases not matched to a gene: 7. CDR3 coding DNA: TGTGCCAGCAGTTTATACACTAGCGGGGTGGTGACAGATACGCAGTATTTT. This translates into CASSLYTSGVVTDTQYF. The variable domain in full, completed from reference TRBV28 and TRBJ2-3, reads DVKVTQSSRYLVKRTGEKVFLECVQDMDHENMFWYRQDPGLGLRLIYFSYDVKMKEKGDIPEGYSVSREKKERFSLILESASTNQTSMYLCASSLYTSGVVTDTQYFGPGTRLTVL.

The chain employs TRBV5-1 and TRBJ2-7; 11 bases match TRBD2. J was trimmed by 1 base and V by 5 bases; bases with no gene match: 5. The CDR3 has 15 residues. CDR1 is SGHRS, CDR2 YFSETQ, per germline. CDR3 loop: CASRSTSGGSYEQYF. The CDR3 region has the DNA TGCGCCAGCAGATCAACTAGCGGGGGTTCCTACGAGCAGTACTTC. Full variable domain (missing parts from reference TRBV5-1 and TRBJ2-7): KAGVTQTPRYLIKTRGQQVTLSCSPISGHRSVSWYQQTPGQGLQFLFEYFSETQRNKGNFPGRFSGRQFSNSRSEMNVSTLELGDSALYLCASRSTSGGSYEQYFGPGTRLTVT.

The gene calls are TRBV9 and TRBJ2-3, with a weak D call TRBD2 (5 bases). This CDR3 spans 15 amino acids. V lost 4 bases, J lost 0 bases, and 12 bases lay in between. Germline V gene data show CDR1 as SGDLS and CDR2 as YYNGEE. In DNA, the CDR3 is TGTGCCAGCAGCTTCCGAGCGGTTAGCACAGATACGCAGTATTTT. Its translation: CASSFRAVSTDTQYF.

The chain uses TRBV5-4 and TRBJ2-7; TRBD2 might be the D (5 bases). Trimming removed 0 bases at V and 3 bases at J, with 10 bases between. Germline lookup yields CDR1 SGHNT and CDR2 YYREEE (reference sequence). The CDR3 is 14 residues long. CDR3 amino acids: CASSLDRGDYEQYF. In DNA, the CDR3 is TGTGCCAGCAGCTTGGATCGGGGTGACTACGAGCAGTACTTC.

The chain uses TRBV6-6 and TRBJ1-5; D call uncertain. The CDR3 spans 15 residues. Between the trimmed V and J ends, which lost 7 bases and 0 bases, there was a span of 13 bases. Germline V gene lookup returns CDR1 MNHNY and CDR2 SVGAGI (reference sequence). The CDR3 region is CASTDSTASNQPQHF. CDR3 DNA: TGTGCCAGCACCGACTCCACTGCTAGCAATCAGCCCCAGCATTTT.

The gene calls are TRBV7-2 and TRBJ2-7; D call uncertain. V lost 5 bases and J lost 0, with 14 bases in between. There are 15 residues in the CDR3. The germline V gene has CDR1 SGHTA and CDR2 FQGNSA. CDR3 protein: CASSPLELSSYEQYF. The CDR3 bases are TGTGCCAGCAGCCCCCTAGAATTGAGCTCCTACGAGCAGTACTTC.

The chain combines TRBV28 with TRBJ1-1; 9 positions agree with TRBD1. The CDR3 runs 13 residues. The V and J ends lost 7 bases and 11 bases, in that order; junction bases with no gene match: 11. Germline V lookup: CDR1 MDHEN, CDR2 SYDVKM. The CDR3 coding sequence is TGTGCCAGCACGGAGACAGGGGGTCAAGGGGCTTTCTTT. Protein product: CASTETGGQGAFF.

This chain joins TRBV28 and TRBJ2-5, with D unresolved. Germline V gene lookup returns CDR1 MDHEN and CDR2 SYDVKM. Trimming pared 4 bases from V and 0 bases from J, leaving 12 bases between. This CDR3 has 15 residues. The DNA of the CDR3 is TGTGCCAGCAGTTGGCCCTATCCGTACCAAGAGACCCAGTACTTC. It is translated as CASSWPYPYQETQYF. The whole variable domain, remainder taken from reference TRBV28 and TRBJ2-5, is DVKVTQSSRYLVKRTGEKVFLECVQDMDHENMFWYRQDPGLGLRLIYFSYDVKMKEKGDIPEGYSVSREKKERFSLILESASTNQTSMYLCASSWPYPYQETQYFGPGTRLLVL.

This clone was recorded a few times. The same CDR3 is also encoded by other DNA sequences in this sample. The chain combines TRBV4-1 with TRBJ2-7, with 11 bases aligning to TRBD2. The CDR3 loop spans 15 amino acids. J was trimmed by 2 bases and V by 6 bases; bases with no gene match: 6. Germline values: CDR1 MGHRA, CDR2 YSYEKL. The CDR3 reads CASSFGTSGTYEQYF. In DNA form, the CDR3 reads TGCGCCAGCAGTTTTGGGACTAGCGGAACCTACGAGCAGTACTTC.

The J gene is TRBJ2-7, the V gene TRBV25-1; D is possibly TRBD2 (5 bases). Looked up from germline, CDR1 is MGHDK and CDR2 is SYGVNS. The CDR3 loop spans 13 amino acids. V was shortened by 5 bases and J by 5 bases, with 13 bases between the two germline ends. The CDR3 bases are TGTGCCAGCAGTTTACGAGGGCTCCACGAGCAGTACTTC. This encodes CASSLRGLHEQYF.

This chain connects TRBV5-6 to TRBJ2-2; D is undetermined. This CDR3 region has 13 residues. CDR1 and CDR2 (germline): SGHDT, YYEEEE. The V gene lost 1 base and the J gene lost 7 bases, with 8 bases spanning the gap. CDR3: CASSLMASGELFF. CDR3 DNA sequence: TGTGCCAGCAGCTTGATGGCTAGCGGGGAGCTGTTTTTT.

The chain is built from TRBV15 and TRBJ2-7; 11 bases agree with TRBD1. The V and J ends lost 3 bases and 5 bases, in that order; junction bases with no gene match: 3. The CDR3 is 14 residues long. The germline V gene encodes CDR1 LNHNV and CDR2 YYDKDF (reference sequence). CDR3 sequence reads: CATSRDRGLDEQYF. Here the CDR3 DNA reads TGTGCCACCAGCAGGGACAGGGGGCTCGACGAGCAGTACTTC.

This chain links TRBV27 with TRBJ2-7; TRBD1 aligns across 7 bases. Unmatched junction bases numbered 9, after V lost 4 bases and J lost 3 bases. Looked up from germline, CDR1 is MNHEY and CDR2 is SMNVEV (reference sequence). The CDR3 sequence is 15 residues long. The CDR3 spells CASSSIPGQYYEQYF. The CDR3 DNA reads as TGTGCCAGCAGTTCCATTCCGGGACAGTACTACGAGCAGTACTTC.

The chain employs TRBV2 and TRBJ2-7; 9 nucleotides line up with TRBD2. With V trimmed by 4 bases and J by 1 base, 8 bases remained unmatched. Germline CDR1 reads SNHLY; CDR2 reads FYNNEI. The CDR3 has 16 amino acids. CDR3 sequence: CASSGPIAGASYEQYF. DNA for the CDR3: TGTGCCAGCAGTGGCCCCATAGCGGGGGCATCCTACGAGCAGTACTTC.

V and J are TRBV28 and TRBJ2-7; the match to TRBD1 covers 10 bases. Germline lookup yields CDR1 MDHEN and CDR2 SYDVKM. Germline trimming cut 3 bases from V and 2 bases from J; bases unmatched to any gene: 4. CDR3 size: 15 residues. CDR3 nucleotides: TGTGCCAGCAGTTTCGTCGGACAGGGGGCCTACGAGCAGTACTTC. Its protein product is CASSFVGQGAYEQYF.

This clone was seen just once. The J gene is TRBJ2-3, the V gene TRBV7-9; TRBD2 matches 13 bases. The germline V gene encodes CDR1 SEHNR and CDR2 FQNEAQ (reference sequence). Trimming took 7 bases from V and 5 from J; bases not matched to a gene: 12. This CDR3 is built from 17 residues. The CDR3 loop reads CASMGTSGITTGDTQYF. CDR3 nucleotide sequence: TGTGCCAGCATGGGGACTAGCGGGATTACGACAGGAGATACGCAGTATTTT.

CDR3 nucleotides: TGTGCCAGCAGCCACATACTAGCGACATCCTACAATGAGCAGTTCTTC. Translated: CASSHILATSYNEQFF. This chain links TRBV6-4 with TRBJ2-1; 7 bases are shared with TRBD2. The V segment lost 6 bases and the J segment 1 base; nucleotides outside the gene matches: 9. CDR1 and CDR2 from the germline V gene are MRHNA and SNTAGT. The CDR3 length is 16 residues.